This T cell receptor (beta chain) was recovered during a study of response to subunit inactivated influenza vaccine. TCRdb recomputed calls from the RT-PCR reads with MiXCR, one row per CDR3 protein. The sample lists 550,000 to 800,000 distinct CDR3 sequences; approximately 13% were seen once. CDR1 SGHTA and CDR2 FQGNSA come from the germline V gene. This CDR3 has 14 residues. V shed 9 bases and J 1 base; nucleotides not matched to a gene: 4. This clonotype was picked up a small number of times. The chain is built from TRBV7-2 and TRBJ2-3, with TRBD2 matching 10 bases. The TCR comes from a man in his fifties or sixties who received an inactivated influenza vaccine. The material was PBMCs from blood, obtained roughly 15 days before vaccination. The CDR3 DNA reads as TGTGCCAGTTCGACTAGCGGGCGCACAGATACGCAGTATTTT. Protein sequence: CASSTSGRTDTQYF.